This is a list of T cell receptor beta chains from one sample in a study of blood T cell repertoires in COVID-19. TCRdb's table, derived via immunoSEQ multiplex PCR, lists solely in-frame clones and lacks some. The sample contains about 200,000 clones, roughly 89% of which appear only once. Sequenced: PBMCs or T cells enriched from blood (not recorded which). Receptors were obtained from a woman aged 40 to 49 with acute COVID-19. CDR3s include the opening cysteine and the closing phenylalanine or tryptophan. The D gene is left open where the match is weak. Size tells how often a clone was seen (once, few, many) or the class of an expanded clone, and some rows leave it out.

clone_size	v_call	d_call	j_call	cdr3_length	cdr3_nt	cdr3_aa
.	TRBV6-5	TRBD1	TRBJ1-1	14	TGTGCCAGCAGATCAGGGGGCGGGAACACTGAAGCTTTCTTT	CASRSGGGNTEAFF
few	TRBV5-1	.	TRBJ1-4	12	TGCGCCAGCAGCCTACCTAATGAAAAACTGTTTTTT	CASSLPNEKLFF
.	TRBV6-5	.	TRBJ2-7	15	TGTGCCAGCAGTCCAAGGTCAGACAGGACCTACGAGCAGTACTTC	CASSPRSDRTYEQYF
.	TRBV24-1	.	TRBJ2-7	14	TGTGCCACCAGTGATTTGGACGGGTCCTACGAGCAGTACTTC	CATSDLDGSYEQYF
.	TRBV19	.	TRBJ1-3	13	TGTGCCAGTAACCCAGATGCAGGAAACACCATATATTTT	CASNPDAGNTIYF
.	TRBV7-6	TRBD2	TRBJ2-2	15	TGTGCCAGCAGCCCGCGGGGGGTCGTCGCGGGGGAGCTGTTTTTT	CASSPRGVVAGELFF
.	TRBV5-1	TRBD2	TRBJ2-1	15	TGCGCCAGCAGCACTAGCGGGGGCTCCTACAATGAGCAGTTCTTC	CASSTSGGSYNEQFF
.	TRBV5-4	.	TRBJ2-3	13	TGTGCCAGCAGCCTACCTACGACAGATACGCAGTATTTT	CASSLPTTDTQYF
.	TRBV6-5	.	TRBJ1-3	15	TGTGCCAGCAGTCGGGGGATTAACTCTGGAAACACCATATATTTT	CASSRGINSGNTIYF
.	TRBV11-3	.	TRBJ2-3	11	TGTGCCAGCAGCTCAGGGGATACGCAGTATTTT	CASSSGDTQYF
.	TRBV19	.	TRBJ2-1	15	TGTGCCAGTAGTCTAAACAGGAATCTGTACAATGAGCAGTTCTTC	CASSLNRNLYNEQFF
.	TRBV7-8	.	TRBJ1-2	15	TGTGCCGCCGCCGGGGGGGAGGGGCTGGACTATGGCTACACCTTC	CAAAGGEGLDYGYTF
.	TRBV19	TRBD1	TRBJ1-3	17	TGTGCCAGTAGTTCGATGACAGGGGGCGCATCTGGAAACACCATATATTTT	CASSSMTGGASGNTIYF
.	TRBV18	.	TRBJ2-3	14	TGTGCCAGCTCACCCCTGGACTCCACAGATACGCAGTATTTT	CASSPLDSTDTQYF
.	TRBV30	TRBD2	TRBJ2-3	15	TGTGCCTGGAGTTCTGGCGGGAGGGCCACAGATACGCAGTATTTT	CAWSSGGRATDTQYF
.	TRBV5-1	.	TRBJ1-3	14	TGCGCCAGCAGCTTACGGGATCCTGGAAACACCATATATTTT	CASSLRDPGNTIYF
.	TRBV7-8	TRBD2	TRBJ2-7	17	TGTGCCAGCAGCTTAGCCTCCTCGGGACTAGATCCCTACGAGCAGTACTTC	CASSLASSGLDPYEQYF
once	TRBV6-5	.	TRBJ1-6	15	TGTGCCAGCAGTTACCTAGGCGCTAGTGATTCACCCCTCCACTTT	CASSYLGASDSPLHF
.	TRBV2	TRBD1	TRBJ2-7	16	TGTGCCAGCAGTGCCCGAGACAGGGTCGAGAACTACGAGCAGTACTTC	CASSARDRVENYEQYF
.	TRBV2	TRBD2	TRBJ2-1	15	TGTGCCAGCAGTGATCTAGCGGGAGGTGTGAATGAGCAGTTCTTC	CASSDLAGGVNEQFF
.	TRBV28	TRBD1	TRBJ1-1	16	TGTGCCAGCCCCCCTGGGAGACAGGGGGCGCGAACTGAAGCTTTCTTT	CASPPGRQGARTEAFF
.	TRBV5-1	.	TRBJ1-1	14	TGCGCCAGCCATGGAGGAGCCCTGAACACTGAAGCTTTCTTT	CASHGGALNTEAFF
once	TRBV18	.	TRBJ2-2	18	TGTGCCAGCTCACCAGCCAATGGGCAGACACTGAACACCGGGGAGCTGTTTTTT	CASSPANGQTLNTGELFF
.	TRBV14	TRBD2	TRBJ2-2	19	TGTGCCAGCAGCCAAGAAGATGTAGGGACTAGCGGATTACCCGGGGAGCTGTTTTTT	CASSQEDVGTSGLPGELFF
.	TRBV7-3	TRBD2	TRBJ2-3	20	TGTGCCAGCAGCCCCGGGACTAGCGGGGGGGGGCCCCCAATCACAGATACGCAGTATTTT	CASSPGTSGGGPPITDTQYF
.	TRBV30	TRBD1	TRBJ1-6	15	TGTGCCTGGAGGGGACCGACAGGGTCAGATTCACCCCTCCACTTT	CAWRGPTGSDSPLHF
.	TRBV5-1	.	TRBJ2-1	16	TGCGCCAGCAGCATCGACAGGCCACCAATTGGGAATGAGCAGTTCTTC	CASSIDRPPIGNEQFF
once	TRBV12-5	TRBD1	TRBJ1-6	13	TGTGCTAGTTCCGGACAGGTTTCATCACCCCTCCACTTT	CASSGQVSSPLHF
.	TRBV7-6	TRBD2	TRBJ2-7	15	TGTGCCAGCAGCTTAGCGGGCGGGGGGTACTACGAGCAGTACTTC	CASSLAGGGYYEQYF
once	TRBV7-8	TRBD1	TRBJ1-5	18	TGTGCCAGCAGCTTATCCGGGACAGGGCCAACAAGCAATCAGCCCCAGCATTTT	CASSLSGTGPTSNQPQHF
.	TRBV13	TRBD2	TRBJ2-1	16	TGTGCCAGCACCTTAGGCCTAACTAGCGCCTACAATGAGCAGTTCTTC	CASTLGLTSAYNEQFF
.	TRBV19	TRBD2	TRBJ2-7	16	TGTGCCAGTAGTATAGAGGCTAGCGGGAAATTCGGGAAGCAGTACTTC	CASSIEASGKFGKQYF
.	TRBV5-4	.	TRBJ1-1	17	TGTGCCAGCAGCTTGGCCGGCAGGGGTTTGGGCCTAACTGAAGCTTTCTTT	CASSLAGRGLGLTEAFF
.	TRBV6-5	TRBD1	TRBJ1-2	13	TGTGCCAGCAGCAAGGACAGGGTTGATGGCTACACCTTC	CASSKDRVDGYTF
.	TRBV15	TRBD2	TRBJ2-3	15	TGTGCCACCAGCAGAGAGGGGCGGGGGGCAGATACGCAGTATTTT	CATSREGRGADTQYF
many	TRBV6-2/TRBV6-3	TRBD2	TRBJ2-5	15	TGTGCCAGCAGTTACCAGAGCGGGAGCCAAGAGACCCAGTACTTC	CASSYQSGSQETQYF
.	TRBV4-1	.	TRBJ2-5	15	TGCGCCAGCAGCCCAGGTAGGACAGACCAAGAGACCCAGTACTTC	CASSPGRTDQETQYF
.	TRBV6-5	.	TRBJ1-6	12	TGTGCCACCACGGTGGGCAATTCACCCCTCCACTTT	CATTVGNSPLHF
.	TRBV2	TRBD2	TRBJ2-2	17	TGTGCCAGCAGCCCCGGGACTATTTCCGCGAACACCGGGGAGCTGTTTTTT	CASSPGTISANTGELFF
.	TRBV19	.	TRBJ2-7	12	TGTGCCAGTAGTAGCGGGGCCTACGAGCAGTACTTC	CASSSGAYEQYF
.	TRBV27	.	TRBJ2-3	14	TGTGCCAGCATTCCTAGCGAAAGCACAGATACGCAGTATTTT	CASIPSESTDTQYF
.	TRBV5-1	.	TRBJ2-7	15	TGCGCCAGCAGCCGGGCGGGGCCGAACTCCTACGAGCAGTACTTC	CASSRAGPNSYEQYF
.	TRBV14	TRBD2	TRBJ2-1	16	TGTGCCAGCAGCCATCCTACTAGCGGGAGATGGTATGAGCAGTTCTTC	CASSHPTSGRWYEQFF
.	TRBV7-2	.	TRBJ1-2	13	TGTGCCAGCAGCTTGCAGGCAAGCTATGGCTACACCTTC	CASSLQASYGYTF
.	TRBV3-1/TRBV3-2	TRBD2	TRBJ2-1	16	TGTGCCAGCAGCCCCGGACTAGCGGGAGGGAGGAATGAGCAGTTCTTC	CASSPGLAGGRNEQFF
.	TRBV28	TRBD1	TRBJ1-2	17	TGTGCCAGCAGTTCGACCCGGACAGGCCCGGGGGACTATGGCTACACCTTC	CASSSTRTGPGDYGYTF
.	TRBV5-5	.	TRBJ1-4	13	TGTGCCAGCAGCTTCCTCACTAATGAAAAACTGTTTTTT	CASSFLTNEKLFF
.	TRBV27	.	TRBJ1-1	16	TGTGCCAGCAGTTTATCGTATGGGGGACGGACAGTTGAAGCTTTCTTT	CASSLSYGGRTVEAFF
.	TRBV5-4	.	TRBJ2-2	14	TGTGCCAGCAGCTTGTACGGGGGGCCGGGGGAGCTGTTTTTT	CASSLYGGPGELFF
.	TRBV14	.	TRBJ1-6	15	TGTGCCAGCAGCCAAGGTTCCAGGGGTAATTCACCCCTCCACTTT	CASSQGSRGNSPLHF
.	TRBV6-6	.	TRBJ2-2	13	TGTGCCAGCAGCCCGTCCGTGGGCCATGAGCTGTTTTTT	CASSPSVGHELFF
.	TRBV28	.	TRBJ2-4	16	TGTGCCAGCAGTTTACAGCGGCTTAGACCCAAAAACATTCAGTACTTC	CASSLQRLRPKNIQYF
.	TRBV9	.	TRBJ1-5	15	TGTGCCAGCAGCGTAGCCGGGGGGCTTGGTCAGCCCCAGCATTTT	CASSVAGGLGQPQHF
.	TRBV11-3	.	TRBJ2-1	15	TGTGCCAGCAGCTTAACGAGGGGGTCCTACAATGAGCAGTTCTTC	CASSLTRGSYNEQFF
.	TRBV25-1	.	TRBJ1-1	14	TGTGCGATCGCGGGGGATGTTTTTGTGTCTGAAGCTTTCTTT	CAIAGDVFVSEAFF
.	TRBV18	.	TRBJ2-7	15	TGTGCCAGCTCACTTACAGGGCCCCCGGCCTACGAGCAGTACTTC	CASSLTGPPAYEQYF
once	TRBV7-9	TRBD2	TRBJ2-3	19	TGTGCCAGCAGCTTGTACCCGGGACTAGCGGGAGGGCCAACAGATACGCAGTATTTT	CASSLYPGLAGGPTDTQYF
.	TRBV2	TRBD1	TRBJ2-3	15	TGTGCCAGCAGCGGGGACAGGGGGCGATCAGATACGCAGTATTTT	CASSGDRGRSDTQYF
.	TRBV4-2	TRBD2	TRBJ2-6	18	TGTGCCAGCAGCCAAGATGGACTAGCGGGCTCTGGGGCCAACGTCCTGACTTTC	CASSQDGLAGSGANVLTF